Given below is one TCR beta chain in context. Here immunoSEQ multiplex PCR was the method, and the copy in TCRdb shows in-frame clones only, minus some. The profile shows around 190,000 clones, almost 90% of them singletons. The sample originates from a study of T cell responses to AZD1222 COVID-19 vaccine. It was second doses at about 4 or about 12 weeks that were pooled. This sequence was found in an adult who received the AZD1222 COVID-19 vaccine. The sequencing here drew on peripheral blood, taken 28 days after the second AZD1222 dose.

CDR3 in amino acids: CASSIRRIYTF. DNA of the CDR3: TGTGCCAGTAGTATAAGGCGTATCTACACCTTC. V usage is TRBV19 and J usage is TRBJ1-2, with D uncertain. Germline CDR1 is LNHDA and CDR2 is SQIVND (reference sequence). This CDR3 contains 11 residues. Trimming left V 2 bases short and J 10 bases short, with 8 bases between.